The clone carrying this T cell receptor beta chain was counted only a few times. Its antigen is not known. The data were obtained in a study of cytomegalovirus exposure and HLA in healthy donors. The study's findings and limits: Later analysis identified several of the most significant clusters that appeared linked to common viral pathogens. Earlier results showed most TCR beta V segments being productive about 87% or about 30% of the time. Both high specificity and high sensitivity reportedly marked the classifier's diagnosis of cytomegalovirus status.

Amplification used 60 Vbeta primers and 13 Jbeta primers. Libraries were prepared by immunoSEQ multiplex PCR; TCRdb keeps only in-frame clonotypes and omits some of them. The sample has over 150,000 clones; over 65% are singletons. The CDR3 is made up of 17 amino acids. In germline, CDR1 is SQVTM, CDR2 ANQGSEA. The ends were cut back, 4 bases at V and 0 bases at J, with 16 bases in the middle. The origin of this receptor is an older woman in good health and CMV-seropositive. The chain employs TRBV29-1 and TRBJ2-6; no definite D call. The sample comprised PBMCs. The CDR3 DNA sequence: TGCAGCGTTGCCCCGAACGAACTATTCTCTGGGGCCAACGTCCTGACTTTC. Translated: CSVAPNELFSGANVLTF. Supplemented by reference TRBV29-1 and TRBJ2-6, the full variable domain reads SAVISQKPSRDICQRGTSLTIQCQVDSQVTMMFWYRQQPGQSLTLIATANQGSEATYESGFVIDKFPISRPNLTFSTLTVSNMSPEDSSIYLCSVAPNELFSGANVLTFGAGSRLTVL.